One and the same sample provided the 25 T cell receptor beta chains below, sequenced in a study of blood T cell repertoires in COVID-19. TCRdb keeps only in-frame clones here, not all; method: immunoSEQ multiplex PCR. Among roughly 420,000 clones listed, roughly 90% were seen once. Material for sequencing was PBMCs or T cells enriched from blood (not recorded which). These receptors all stem from a woman aged 25 to 45 with acute COVID-19.

The chain joins TRBV29-1 to TRBJ1-4; possibly TRBD1 for D (5 bases). CDR1 SQVTM and CDR2 ANQGSEA come from the germline V gene. This CDR3 has 14 amino acids. V lost 5 bases to trimming and J lost 6 bases, with 16 bases between them. In DNA form, the CDR3 reads TGCAGCGTTTTTCTAGACAGCAACTATGAAAAACTGTTTTTT. This codes for CSVFLDSNYEKLFF.

This rearrangement joins TRBV9 to TRBJ1-6; no clear D. Between the trimmed V and J ends, which lost 2 bases and 9 bases, there was a span of 12 bases. This CDR3 region has 14 residues. Germline V lookup: CDR1 SGDLS, CDR2 YYNGEE. In DNA, the CDR3 is TGTGCCAGCAGCGTTCGGACTAAGGGTTCACCCCTCCACTTT. Protein product: CASSVRTKGSPLHF.

The CDR3 protein is CASSLIPGTGAAEAFF. CDR3 nucleotides: TGTGCCAGCAGCTTAATCCCCGGGACAGGGGCCGCTGAAGCTTTCTTT. This chain uses TRBV7-3 with TRBJ1-1, with TRBD1 matching 10 bases. CDR1 is SGHTA and CDR2 is FQGTGA in the germline V gene. CDR3 size: 16 residues. With 1 base clipped from V and 6 bases from J, the junction kept 8 bases outside the gene matches.

The chain joins TRBV12-3 or TRBV12-4 to TRBJ2-1; D possibly corresponds to TRBD2 (5 bases). The CDR3 contains 13 residues. The V and J ends lost 5 bases and 4 bases respectively, with 9 bases between them. CDR3 loop: CASSPAGYNEQFF. CDR3 coding DNA: TGTGCCAGCAGTCCGGCGGGTTACAATGAGCAGTTCTTC.

The rearrangement links TRBV6-2 or TRBV6-3 to TRBJ1-2; D is perhaps TRBD1 (6 bases). V was clipped by 1 base and J by 8 bases, with 17 bases between them. The CDR3 has 15 residues. Germline CDR1 and CDR2: MNHEY and SVGEGT. The CDR3 sequence is CASSYYQTYRDGYTF. The CDR3 bases are TGTGCCAGCAGTTACTACCAAACTTACAGGGACGGCTACACCTTC.

The gene calls are TRBV19 and TRBJ1-5; 7 bases are shared with TRBD1. Trimming removed 3 bases from V and 7 bases from J; junction bases left unmatched: 6. Germline CDR1 LNHDA, CDR2 SQIVND (reference sequence). The CDR3 is 14 residues long. DNA for the CDR3: TGTGCCAGTAGTATCGACAGGGCTAGCCAGCCCCAGCATTTT. Amino acids: CASSIDRASQPQHF. The full variable domain, rest sourced from reference TRBV19 and TRBJ1-5, is DGGITQSPKYLFRKEGQNVTLSCEQNLNHDAMYWYRQDPGQGLRLIYYSQIVNDFQKGDIAEGYSVSREKKESFPLTVTSAQKNPTAFYLCASSIDRASQPQHFGDGTRLSIL.

CDR3 DNA: TGTGCCAGCAGTGTATGGTCCGGGAACACTGAAGCTTTCTTT. Amino acid sequence: CASSVWSGNTEAFF. The chain links TRBV2 to TRBJ1-1; D is ambiguous. CDR3 length: 14 amino acids. Germline V gene sequence: CDR1 SNHLY, CDR2 FYNNEI. Trimming removed 4 bases at V and 1 base at J, with 10 bases between.

This rearrangement joins TRBV11-1 to TRBJ2-7; 11 bases are a match to TRBD1. V dropped 5 bases and J dropped 3; count of bases not matched to a gene: 3. Germline lookup yields CDR1 SGHAT and CDR2 FQDESV (reference sequence). There are 14 residues in the CDR3. The CDR3 DNA is TGTGCCAGCAGCACCGGGACAGGGGGCTACGAGCAGTACTTC. This codes for CASSTGTGGYEQYF. Filled out from reference TRBV11-1 and TRBJ2-7, the complete variable domain reads EAEVAQSPRYKITEKSQAVAFWCDPISGHATLYWYRQILGQGPELLVQFQDESVVDDSQLPKDRFSAERLKGVDSTLKIQPAELGDSAMYLCASSTGTGGYEQYFGPGTRLTVT.

The rearrangement links TRBV7-8 to TRBJ2-1; D is uncertain. This CDR3 is 16 amino acids long. Germline assignment: CDR1 SGHVS and CDR2 FQNEAQ. Deletions cut 1 base from V and 1 base from J, with 11 bases between. The CDR3 loop reads CASSLDSGPSYNEQFF. CDR3 in DNA: TGTGCCAGCAGCTTAGATTCAGGCCCATCCTACAATGAGCAGTTCTTC.

In DNA, the CDR3 is TGTGCCAGCTCACCGAACGGGGGACCTAACAATGAGCAGTTCTTC. Translating gives CASSPNGGPNNEQFF. The rearrangement uses TRBV18 and TRBJ2-1; the D gene is possibly TRBD2 (6 bases). The length of the CDR3 is 15 residues. Per the germline V gene, CDR1 is KGHSH and CDR2 is LQKENI. Between the trimmed V and J ends, which lost 3 bases and 5 bases, there was a span of 14 bases.

The J gene is TRBJ1-4, the V gene TRBV4-1; 7 nucleotides align to TRBD1. The ends lost 0 bases at V and 7 bases at J; junction bases unmatched: 5. Per the germline V gene, CDR1 is MGHRA and CDR2 is YSYEKL. The CDR3 length is 15 residues. CDR3 residues: CASSQDRGTGEKLFF. The CDR3 DNA reads as TGCGCCAGCAGCCAAGACAGGGGGACGGGTGAAAAACTGTTTTTT.

The rearrangement uses TRBV5-6 and TRBJ1-2, with 7 bases that match TRBD1. Germline V gene sequence: CDR1 SGHDT, CDR2 YYEEEE. Losses at the gene ends were 2 bases for V and 2 bases for J; bases not matched to a gene: 6. This CDR3 has 15 amino acids. CDR3 bases: TGTGCCAGCAGCTTCGATGAGACAGGGAACTATGGCTACACCTTC. Its protein product is CASSFDETGNYGYTF.

The chain recombines TRBV10-2 with TRBJ1-5; tentative D call: TRBD1 (6 bases). Germline CDR1 reads WSHSY; CDR2 reads SAAADI. V lost 0 bases to trimming and J lost 1 base, with 13 bases between them. The CDR3 sequence is 17 residues long. The chain's CDR3 is CASSESEGGSSNQPQHF. The CDR3 DNA follows: TGCGCCAGCAGTGAGTCGGAAGGGGGTAGCAGCAATCAGCCCCAGCATTTT.

This chain links TRBV30 with TRBJ1-1; 8 positions match TRBD1. With V trimmed by 3 bases and J by 14 bases, 11 bases remained unmatched. The CDR3 runs to 12 residues. Germline V gene sequence: CDR1 GTSNPN, CDR2 SVGIG (reference sequence). CDR3 residues: CAWSPGQGPPFF. CDR3 DNA sequence: TGTGCCTGGAGCCCCGGACAGGGCCCACCGTTCTTT.

This clone came up once. V gene TRBV2 combines with J gene TRBJ1-1; D remains unclear. V lost 3 bases and J lost 1, with 6 bases in between. Germline CDR1 and CDR2: SNHLY and FYNNEI. The CDR3 has 13 residues. The DNA of the CDR3 is TGTGCCAGCAGTGATGAACAGAACACTGAAGCTTTCTTT. Protein: CASSDEQNTEAFF. Full variable domain (rest looked up from reference TRBV2 and TRBJ1-1): EPEVTQTPSHQVTQMGQEVILRCVPISNHLYFYWYRQILGQKVEFLVSFYNNEISEKSEIFDDQFSVERPDGSNFTLKIRSTKLEDSAMYFCASSDEQNTEAFFGQGTRLTVV.

J is TRBJ1-4 and V is TRBV12-5; maybe TRBD1 (5 bases). Trimming shortened V by 7 bases and J by 4 bases, and 13 bases separated the two germline ends. CDR3 length: 14 amino acids. Germline values: CDR1 LGHNT, CDR2 FRNRAP. The CDR3 loop reads CASAPWGDNEKLFF. DNA of the CDR3: TGTGCTAGTGCCCCCTGGGGGGATAATGAAAAACTGTTTTTT.

This rearrangement joins TRBV28 to TRBJ1-2, with TRBD1 identical over 7 bases. The germline gives CDR1 MDHEN, CDR2 SYDVKM. This CDR3 is built from 13 residues. Trimming removed 3 bases from V and 4 bases from J; junction bases left unmatched: 2. CDR3 in amino acids: CASSLTGSYGYTF. CDR3 DNA: TGTGCCAGCAGTTTGACAGGGTCCTATGGCTACACCTTC.

The rearrangement joins TRBV4-1 to TRBJ1-6; D unclear. Germline-derived CDR1 and CDR2 are MGHRA and YSYEKL. The CDR3 has 14 amino acids. V lost 5 bases and J 2 bases, leaving 7 bases between the germline ends. This CDR3 reads CASSGEAYNSPLHF. The CDR3 bases are TGCGCCAGCAGCGGCGAGGCCTATAATTCACCCCTCCACTTT.

The V and J genes are TRBV19 and TRBJ1-5; possible D gene TRBD1, 6 bases. V lost 9 bases and J 0 bases, leaving 12 bases between the germline ends. Germline lookup yields CDR1 LNHDA and CDR2 SQIVND (reference sequence). The CDR3 has 14 amino acids. CDR3 protein: CASSQGISNQPQHF. DNA for the CDR3: TGTGCCAGCTCCCAGGGGATTAGCAATCAGCCCCAGCATTTT. The complete variable domain, with remaining parts taken from reference TRBV19 and TRBJ1-5, reads DGGITQSPKYLFRKEGQNVTLSCEQNLNHDAMYWYRQDPGQGLRLIYYSQIVNDFQKGDIAEGYSVSREKKESFPLTVTSAQKNPTAFYLCASSQGISNQPQHFGDGTRLSIL.

The chain links TRBV28 to TRBJ2-7; 9 bases are shared with TRBD1. With V trimmed by 4 bases and J by 7 bases, 14 bases remained unmatched. The CDR3 is 16 amino acids. Germline V CDR1 and CDR2: MDHEN, SYDVKM. In DNA form, the CDR3 reads TGTGCCAGCAGTTATGGGACAGGGCGCCGAGTAGGGGAGCAGTACTTC. It codes for CASSYGTGRRVGEQYF.

As DNA, the CDR3 is TGCGCCAGCAGCTTGAGCGGCAGGCCCGGAAACACCATATATTTT. It translates to CASSLSGRPGNTIYF. The chain joins TRBV5-1 to TRBJ1-3, with D uncertain. CDR1 and CDR2 from the germline V gene are SGHRS and YFSETQ. The CDR3 runs 15 residues. V was trimmed by 1 base and J by 4 bases, leaving 12 bases between them.

J is TRBJ2-2 and V is TRBV6-6; D perhaps matches TRBD2 (5 bases). With 0 bases removed from V and 5 bases from J, the gap between germline ends came to 7 bases. The CDR3 has 14 residues. Germline assignment: CDR1 MNHNY and CDR2 SVGAGI (reference sequence). The DNA for the CDR3 is TGTGCCAGCAGTTACTCGAGAGGGACCGGGGAGCTGTTTTTT. As protein: CASSYSRGTGELFF.

The chain is built from TRBV5-5 and TRBJ2-7; 9 positions match TRBD1. There are 15 residues in the CDR3. Trimming at V came to 4 bases and at J to 4 bases, leaving 9 bases not matched to a gene. Per germline, CDR1 SGHKS and CDR2 YYEKEE (reference sequence). CDR3 region: CASSVAFGQGYEQYF. For the CDR3, the DNA is TGTGCCAGCAGCGTGGCTTTCGGACAGGGGTACGAGCAGTACTTC.

V gene TRBV9 combines with J gene TRBJ1-4, with TRBD1 matching over 7 bases. This CDR3 spans 15 amino acids. Germline trimming cut 4 bases from V and 5 bases from J; bases unmatched to any gene: 8. The germline V gene has CDR1 SGDLS and CDR2 YYNGEE. CDR3 sequence (DNA): TGTGCCAGCAGCCCCCGGACAGGCGAAAATGAAAAACTGTTTTTT. This encodes CASSPRTGENEKLFF.

This chain uses TRBV18 with TRBJ1-1, with 9 bases identical to TRBD1. The germline V gene has CDR1 KGHSH and CDR2 LQKENI. Germline trimming cut 5 bases from V and 1 base from J; bases unmatched to any gene: 5. The CDR3 covers 15 residues. The CDR3: CASSSVTGGNTEAFF. The DNA of the CDR3 is TGTGCCAGCTCATCCGTGACAGGGGGGAACACTGAAGCTTTCTTT.